The T cell receptor beta chain described here comes from a study of technical replicates of blood from several donors. Measured with immunoSEQ multiplex PCR; TCRdb has only the in-frame clones, and not every one. The repertoire holds about 81,000 clones, with approximately 80% as singletons. Germline V lookup: CDR1 SGHNT, CDR2 YYREEE (reference sequence). This CDR3 region has 13 residues. Trimming pared 0 bases from V and 4 bases from J, leaving 7 bases between. The clonotype comes from a human donor in good health. Some clones in this sample may be carry-over from other donors' samples. The rearrangement uses TRBV5-4 and TRBJ2-5; D is undetermined. Sample: PBMCs. CDR3 sequence (DNA): TGTGCCAGCAGCTTGGATCCCAGAGAGACCCAGTACTTC. As protein: CASSLDPRETQYF.